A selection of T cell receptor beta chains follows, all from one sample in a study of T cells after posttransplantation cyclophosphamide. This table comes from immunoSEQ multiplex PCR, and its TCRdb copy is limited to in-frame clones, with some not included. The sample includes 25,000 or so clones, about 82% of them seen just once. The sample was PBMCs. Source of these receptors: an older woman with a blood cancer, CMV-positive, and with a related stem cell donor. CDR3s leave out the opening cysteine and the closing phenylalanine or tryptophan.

CDR3 protein: ATNGLAGGQETQY; CDR3 length: 13; J gene: TRBJ2-5; V gene: TRBV10-3
CDR3 protein: ATSDGTVYEQY; CDR3 length: 11; J gene: TRBJ2-7; V gene: TRBV15
CDR3 protein: ASSPRTLPSTDTQY; CDR3 length: 14; J gene: TRBJ2-3; V gene: TRBV9
CDR3 protein: ASSHEVEQY; CDR3 length: 9; J gene: TRBJ2-7; V gene: TRBV4-1
CDR3 protein: ASSPPQGNTEAF; CDR3 length: 12; J gene: TRBJ1-1; V gene: TRBV18
CDR3 protein: ASSATGTSYEQY; CDR3 length: 12; J gene: TRBJ2-7; V gene: TRBV6-4
CDR3 protein: ASSSRGGGRGGEQF; CDR3 length: 14; J gene: TRBJ2-1; V gene: TRBV27
CDR3 protein: SVGIYSLVGEQY; CDR3 length: 12; J gene: TRBJ2-7; V gene: TRBV29-1
CDR3 protein: ASSRLAGRLSSTDTQY; CDR3 length: 16; J gene: TRBJ2-3; V gene: TRBV4-1
CDR3 protein: ATSRVGQVNTEAF; CDR3 length: 13; J gene: TRBJ1-1; V gene: TRBV15
CDR3 protein: ASSFEAGDYEQY; CDR3 length: 12; J gene: TRBJ2-7; V gene: TRBV6-5
CDR3 protein: ASSIAPGTGRGYT; CDR3 length: 13; J gene: TRBJ1-2; V gene: TRBV19
CDR3 protein: ASSAQIGTGARAF; CDR3 length: 13; J gene: TRBJ1-1; V gene: TRBV19
CDR3 protein: ASGLVLSSGTSGIHNEQF; CDR3 length: 18; J gene: TRBJ2-1; V gene: TRBV12-5
CDR3 protein: ASGLVGTDTEAF; CDR3 length: 12; J gene: TRBJ1-1; V gene: TRBV12-5
CDR3 protein: ASSESGWAGNYGYT; CDR3 length: 14; J gene: TRBJ1-2; V gene: TRBV6-1
CDR3 protein: ASSSHRLAETYEQY; CDR3 length: 14; J gene: .; V gene: TRBV5-1
CDR3 protein: ASSAGTGLNTEAF; CDR3 length: 13; J gene: TRBJ1-1; V gene: TRBV9
CDR3 protein: ASSEGQGYGYT; CDR3 length: 11; J gene: TRBJ1-2; V gene: TRBV5-4
CDR3 protein: ASSQLAGVPGELF; CDR3 length: 13; J gene: TRBJ2-2; V gene: TRBV19
CDR3 protein: AGQGAGETQY; CDR3 length: 10; J gene: TRBJ2-5; V gene: TRBV2
CDR3 protein: ASSKDRANTEAF; CDR3 length: 12; J gene: TRBJ1-1; V gene: TRBV6-1
CDR3 protein: ASRSSGSWETQY; CDR3 length: 12; J gene: TRBJ2-5; V gene: TRBV5-4
CDR3 protein: ASIRQATNYGYT; CDR3 length: 12; J gene: TRBJ1-2; V gene: TRBV6-1
CDR3 protein: ASSPNQGIRDGYT; CDR3 length: 13; J gene: TRBJ1-2; V gene: TRBV2
CDR3 protein: ASSSGTGLLQETQY; CDR3 length: 14; J gene: TRBJ2-5; V gene: TRBV7-2